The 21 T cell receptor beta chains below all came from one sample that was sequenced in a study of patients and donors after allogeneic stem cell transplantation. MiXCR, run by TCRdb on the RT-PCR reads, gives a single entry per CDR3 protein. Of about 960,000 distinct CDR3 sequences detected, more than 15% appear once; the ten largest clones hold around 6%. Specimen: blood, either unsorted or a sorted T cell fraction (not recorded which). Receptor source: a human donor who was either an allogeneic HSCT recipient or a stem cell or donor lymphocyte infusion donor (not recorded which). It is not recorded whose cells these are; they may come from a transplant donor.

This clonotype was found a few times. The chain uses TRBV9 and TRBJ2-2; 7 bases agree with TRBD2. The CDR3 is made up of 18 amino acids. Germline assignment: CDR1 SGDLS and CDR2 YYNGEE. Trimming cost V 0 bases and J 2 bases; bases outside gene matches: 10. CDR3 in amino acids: CASSVAPAGQGNTGELFF. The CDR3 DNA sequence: TGTGCCAGCAGCGTAGCCCCAGCGGGGCAGGGTAACACCGGGGAGCTGTTTTTT.

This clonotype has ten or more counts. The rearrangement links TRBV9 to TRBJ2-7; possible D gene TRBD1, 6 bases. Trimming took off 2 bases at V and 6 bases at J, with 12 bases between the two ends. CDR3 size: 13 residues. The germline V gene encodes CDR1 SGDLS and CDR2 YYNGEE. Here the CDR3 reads CASSVLQGSEQYF. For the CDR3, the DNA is TGTGCCAGCAGCGTTTTACAGGGCTCCGAGCAGTACTTC.

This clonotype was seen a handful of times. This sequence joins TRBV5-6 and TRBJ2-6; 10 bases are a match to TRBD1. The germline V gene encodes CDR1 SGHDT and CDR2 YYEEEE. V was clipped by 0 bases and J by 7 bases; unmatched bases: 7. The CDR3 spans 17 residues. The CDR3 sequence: CASSLGQGASPANVLTF. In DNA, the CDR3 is TGTGCCAGCAGCTTGGGACAGGGGGCCTCGCCCGCCAACGTCCTGACTTTC.

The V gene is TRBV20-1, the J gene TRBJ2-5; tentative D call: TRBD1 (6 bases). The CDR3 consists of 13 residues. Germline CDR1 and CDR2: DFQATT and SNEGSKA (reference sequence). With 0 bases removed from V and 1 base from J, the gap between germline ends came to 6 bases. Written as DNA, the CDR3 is TGCAGTGCTAGAGAGACAGGCCAAGAGACCCAGTACTTC. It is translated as CSARETGQETQYF.

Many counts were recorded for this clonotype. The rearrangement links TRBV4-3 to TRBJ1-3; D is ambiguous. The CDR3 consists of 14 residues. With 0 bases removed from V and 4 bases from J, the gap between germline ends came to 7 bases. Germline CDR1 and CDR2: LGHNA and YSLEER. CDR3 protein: CASSQEGRGNTIYF. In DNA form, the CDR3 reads TGCGCCAGCAGCCAAGAAGGGCGGGGAAACACCATATATTTT.

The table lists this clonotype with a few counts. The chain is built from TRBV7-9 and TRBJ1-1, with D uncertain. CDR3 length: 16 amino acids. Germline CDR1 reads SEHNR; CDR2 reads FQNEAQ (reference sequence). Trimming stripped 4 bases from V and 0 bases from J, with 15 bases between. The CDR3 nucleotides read TGTGCCAGCAGCTCCGGTCAAAGGGCTATGAACACTGAAGCTTTCTTT. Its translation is CASSSGQRAMNTEAFF.

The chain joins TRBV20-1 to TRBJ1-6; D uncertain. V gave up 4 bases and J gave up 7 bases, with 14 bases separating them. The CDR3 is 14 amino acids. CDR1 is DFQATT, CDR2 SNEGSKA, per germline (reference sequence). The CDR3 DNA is TGCAGTGCTAAGGCAGTAACGGTCAATTCACCCCTCCACTTT. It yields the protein CSAKAVTVNSPLHF.

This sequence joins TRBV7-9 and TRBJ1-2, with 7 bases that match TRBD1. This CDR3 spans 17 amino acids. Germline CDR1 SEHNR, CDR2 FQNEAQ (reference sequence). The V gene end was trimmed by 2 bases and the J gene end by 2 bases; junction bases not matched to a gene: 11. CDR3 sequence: CASSLTSGTDYNYGYTF. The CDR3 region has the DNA TGTGCCAGCAGCTTAACCTCGGGGACAGACTACAACTATGGCTACACCTTC.

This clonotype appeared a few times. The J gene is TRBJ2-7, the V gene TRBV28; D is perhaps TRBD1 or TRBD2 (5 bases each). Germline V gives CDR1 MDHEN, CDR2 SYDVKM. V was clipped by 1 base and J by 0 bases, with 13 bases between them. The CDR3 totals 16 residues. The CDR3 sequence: CASSLYLPGSSYEQYF. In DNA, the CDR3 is TGTGCCAGCAGTTTATATTTGCCAGGGAGCTCCTACGAGCAGTACTTC.

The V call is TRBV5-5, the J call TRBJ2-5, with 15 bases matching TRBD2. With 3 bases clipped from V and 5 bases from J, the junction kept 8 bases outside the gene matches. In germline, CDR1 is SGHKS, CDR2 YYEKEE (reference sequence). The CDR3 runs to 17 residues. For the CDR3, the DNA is TGTGCCAGCAGCTCTGGGACTAGCGGGAGGCGGGTGGAGACCCAGTACTTC. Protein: CASSSGTSGRRVETQYF.

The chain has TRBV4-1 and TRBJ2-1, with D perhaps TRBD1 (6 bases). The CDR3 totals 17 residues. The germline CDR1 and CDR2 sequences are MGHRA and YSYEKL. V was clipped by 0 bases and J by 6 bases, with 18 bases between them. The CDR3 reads CASSQDVMIRGGNEQFF. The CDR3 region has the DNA TGCGCCAGCAGCCAAGACGTAATGATACGAGGGGGCAATGAGCAGTTCTTC.

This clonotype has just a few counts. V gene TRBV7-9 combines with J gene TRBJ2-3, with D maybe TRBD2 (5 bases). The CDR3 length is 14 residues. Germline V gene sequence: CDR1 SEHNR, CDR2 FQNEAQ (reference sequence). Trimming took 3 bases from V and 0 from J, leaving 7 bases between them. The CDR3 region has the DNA TGTGCCAGCAGCTTCGAGGGAAGCACAGATACGCAGTATTTT. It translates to CASSFEGSTDTQYF.

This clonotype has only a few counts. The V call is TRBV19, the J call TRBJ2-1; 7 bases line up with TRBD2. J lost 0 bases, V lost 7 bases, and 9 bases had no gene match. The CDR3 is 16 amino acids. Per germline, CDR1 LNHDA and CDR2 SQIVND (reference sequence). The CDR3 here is CASKSPGLSSYNEQFF. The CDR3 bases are TGTGCCAGTAAGTCCCCGGGACTAAGCTCCTACAATGAGCAGTTCTTC.

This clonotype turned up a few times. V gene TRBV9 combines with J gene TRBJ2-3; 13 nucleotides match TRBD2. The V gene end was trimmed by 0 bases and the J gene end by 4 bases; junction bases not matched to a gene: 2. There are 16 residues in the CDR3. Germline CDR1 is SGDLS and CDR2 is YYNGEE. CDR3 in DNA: TGTGCCAGCAGCGTAGGACTAGCGGGAGGCGCAGATACGCAGTATTTT. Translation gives CASSVGLAGGADTQYF.

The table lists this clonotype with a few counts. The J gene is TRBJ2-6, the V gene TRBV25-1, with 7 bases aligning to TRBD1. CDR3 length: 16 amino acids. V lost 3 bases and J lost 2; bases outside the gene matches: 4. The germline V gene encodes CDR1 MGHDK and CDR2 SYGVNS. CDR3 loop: CASSEHRGPGANVLTF. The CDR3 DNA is TGTGCCAGCAGTGAGCACAGGGGTCCTGGGGCCAACGTCCTGACTTTC.

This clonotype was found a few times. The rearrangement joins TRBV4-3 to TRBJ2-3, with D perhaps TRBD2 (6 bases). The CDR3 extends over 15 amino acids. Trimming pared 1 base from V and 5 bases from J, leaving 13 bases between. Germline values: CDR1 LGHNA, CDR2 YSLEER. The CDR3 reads CASSQGLVGLDTQYF. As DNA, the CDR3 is TGCGCCAGCAGCCAAGGACTAGTGGGATTAGATACGCAGTATTTT.

CDR3 amino acids: CASSQDRGTLTPDEQFF. Written as DNA, the CDR3 is TGCGCCAGCAGCCAAGATAGAGGGACTTTAACACCCGATGAGCAGTTCTTC. This rearrangement joins TRBV4-1 to TRBJ2-1; weak D call: TRBD2 (6 bases). CDR1 MGHRA and CDR2 YSYEKL come from the germline V gene. With 0 bases removed from V and 8 bases from J, the gap between germline ends came to 20 bases. The CDR3 runs 17 residues.

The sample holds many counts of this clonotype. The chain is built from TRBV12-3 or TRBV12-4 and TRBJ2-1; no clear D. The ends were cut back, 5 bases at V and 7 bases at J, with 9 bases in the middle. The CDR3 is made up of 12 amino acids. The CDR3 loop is CASSDDLNEQFF. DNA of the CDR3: TGTGCCAGCAGTGACGACTTAAATGAGCAGTTCTTC.

CDR3 sequence reads: CASSEVGGAYGYTF. CDR3 nucleotides: TGTGCCAGCAGTGAAGTGGGGGGGGCTTATGGCTACACCTTC. This rearrangement joins TRBV2 to TRBJ1-2; perhaps TRBD1 as D (6 bases). V shed 1 base and J shed 5 bases, with 11 bases lying between them. CDR3 length equals 14 residues. CDR1 and CDR2 (germline): SNHLY, FYNNEI.

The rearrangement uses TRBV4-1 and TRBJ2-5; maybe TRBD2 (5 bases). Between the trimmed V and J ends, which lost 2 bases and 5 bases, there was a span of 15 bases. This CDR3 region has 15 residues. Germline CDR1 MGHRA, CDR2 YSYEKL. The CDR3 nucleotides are TGCGCCAGCAGCCAAATCGGGGTTAGCGCCGAGACCCAGTACTTC. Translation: CASSQIGVSAETQYF.

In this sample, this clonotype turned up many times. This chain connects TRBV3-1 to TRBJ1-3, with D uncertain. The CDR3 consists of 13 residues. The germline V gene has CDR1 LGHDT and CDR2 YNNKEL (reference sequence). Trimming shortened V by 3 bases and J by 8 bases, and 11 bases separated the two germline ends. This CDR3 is CASSQVGPDTIYF. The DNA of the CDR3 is TGTGCCAGCAGCCAGGTTGGCCCGGACACCATATATTTT.